This TCR beta chain was captured in a study of beta chain features in type 1 diabetes. Findings and limits, study-wide: Within each of all four CD4+ subsets, Type 1 diabetes patients had TCRB CDR3s that were moderately but significantly shorter.

Germline values: CDR1 SEHNR, CDR2 FQNEAQ (reference sequence). This CDR3 region has 14 residues. V lost 5 bases to trimming and J lost 5 bases, with 16 bases between them. Naive, central memory, regulatory and stem cell-like memory cells within the CD4+ compartment were sorted using CD45RO/CCR7/CD25/CD127/CD95/CD27. Remarks on this clone: Its specificity is unknown.

As every portion of the isolated RNA was reverse transcribed, the sequencing read expressed TCRB transcripts. Average reads for naive, central memory and regulatory T cell samples were roughly 3.5 million. Method: immunoSEQ multiplex PCR; TCRdb's copy keeps in-frame clones and lacks some. The sample has about 240,000 clones, about 15% seen once. This receptor was taken from a young man with type 1 diabetes. The sample was naive CD4+ T cells from blood. The chain couples TRBV7-9 to TRBJ2-7, with D perhaps TRBD1 (5 bases). The CDR3 region has the DNA TGTGCCAGCAGCGTTTTGTGGGGCGCGGACGAGCAGTACTTC. This sequence encodes CASSVLWGADEQYF. The complete variable domain, with remaining parts taken from reference TRBV7-9 and TRBJ2-7, reads DTGVSQNPRHKITKRGQNVTFRCDPISEHNRLYWYRQTLGQGPEFLTYFQNEAQLEKSRLLSDRFSAERPKGSFSTLEIQRTEQGDSAMYLCASSVLWGADEQYFGPGTRLTVT.